This T cell receptor beta chain comes out of a study of post-analysis software for immune sequencing data. In the study overall: Clinical courses comprised relapsing-remitting, secondary progressive and progressive-relapsing multiple sclerosis.

The authors incorporated unique molecular identifiers into the TCR beta cDNA libraries. TCRdb recomputed calls from the PCR reads with MiXCR, one row per CDR3 protein. The repertoire consists of hundreds of thousands of distinct CDR3 sequences, with roughly 27% occurring once and the leading ten covering under 0.7%. Sequencing was carried out using blood. The origin of this receptor is a girl aged 10-17 years with multiple sclerosis.

CDR3 region: CASAGQGRTEAFF. DNA for the CDR3: TGTGCCAGCGCCGGACAGGGGCGCACTGAAGCTTTCTTT. This chain connects TRBV11-3 to TRBJ1-1, with TRBD1 matching 9 bases. The CDR3 extends over 13 amino acids. The ends lost 8 bases at V and 4 bases at J; junction bases unmatched: 5. Germline lookup yields CDR1 SGHNT and CDR2 YENEEA.